One and the same sample provided the 8 T cell receptor beta chains below, sequenced in a study of T cell responses to AZD1222 COVID-19 vaccine. Sequencing was performed with immunoSEQ multiplex PCR; in TCRdb, only in-frame clones are kept and a portion is missing. The repertoire holds 80,000 to 100,000 clones, with roughly 88% as singletons. The starting material was peripheral blood, obtained 28 days after the second AZD1222 dose. The receptors shown here come from an adult who received the AZD1222 COVID-19 vaccine.

The V and J genes are TRBV6-1 and TRBJ2-1, with 10 bases fitting TRBD2. Germline CDR1 and CDR2: MNHNS and SASEGT. With 0 bases clipped from V and 12 bases from J, the junction kept 11 bases outside the gene matches. The CDR3 extends over 16 amino acids. In nucleotides, the CDR3 is TGTGCCAGCAGTGAAGCGGCTAGCGGGGGCCTATCTCGGCAGTTCTTC. This encodes CASSEAASGGLSRQFF.

This clone is a singleton in its sample. The rearrangement uses TRBV21-1 and TRBJ2-5. TRBV21-1 corresponds to a pseudogene. The CDR3 has 18 residues. The CDR3 DNA sequence: TGTGCCAGCAGCAAGGTCCCCCGGTGGGCAGGGAGAGTGGAGACCCAGTACTTC. Encoded protein: CASSKVPRWAGRVETQYF.

The table lists this clone with a count of one. The chain uses TRBV27 and TRBJ2-3, with D maybe TRBD2 (6 bases). Germline V lookup: CDR1 MNHEY, CDR2 SMNVEV (reference sequence). V gave up 6 bases and J gave up 2 bases, with 15 bases separating them. The CDR3 extends over 15 amino acids. The DNA for the CDR3 is TGTGCCAGCAGCGTGGGACTCCTCTACACAGATACGCAGTATTTT. Its translation: CASSVGLLYTDTQYF.

This sequence joins TRBV27 and TRBJ1-6; maybe TRBD1 (5 bases). Trimming cost V 3 bases and J 9 bases, with 12 bases left between them. Per the germline V gene, CDR1 is MNHEY and CDR2 is SMNVEV (reference sequence). The CDR3 loop spans 14 amino acids. The CDR3 nucleotides are TGTGCCAGCAGTTTTGGGGGTGGAAGTTCACCCCTCCACTTT. It encodes CASSFGGGSSPLHF.

In DNA, the CDR3 is TGTGCCAGCAGCCCCGAGCCGCGAGGTGGCTACACCTTC. Amino acids: CASSPEPRGGYTF. The V call is TRBV3-1 (or the pseudogene TRBV3-2), the J call TRBJ1-2; no definite D call. Germline assignment: CDR1 LGHDT and CDR2 YNNKEL (reference sequence). This CDR3 has 13 residues. The ends were cut back, 4 bases at V and 7 bases at J, with 13 bases in the middle.

The chain couples TRBV2 to TRBJ1-5; D unresolved. The germline V gene has CDR1 SNHLY and CDR2 FYNNEI. There are 13 residues in the CDR3. Trimming removed 8 bases at V and 1 base at J, with 9 bases between. This CDR3 reads CASGQQSNQPQHF. CDR3 DNA: TGTGCCAGCGGCCAACAGAGCAATCAGCCCCAGCATTTT.

The rearrangement joins TRBV9 to TRBJ2-2; 11 positions agree with TRBD1. V lost 4 bases and J lost 4; bases outside the gene matches: 6. The CDR3 sequence is 16 residues long. The V gene's germline CDR1 is SGDLS and CDR2 YYNGEE. The CDR3 DNA sequence: TGTGCCAGCAGCCTCTGGACAGGGGGCAGCACCGGGGAGCTGTTTTTT. This codes for CASSLWTGGSTGELFF.

Within the sample, this clone is medium-sized. The chain employs TRBV29-1 and TRBJ1-2; 7 nucleotides align to TRBD1. Germline V CDR1 and CDR2: SQVTM, ANQGSEA. This CDR3 has 15 residues. Germline trimming cut 5 bases from V and 4 bases from J; bases unmatched to any gene: 13. Written as DNA, the CDR3 is TGCAGCGTTAGAATAAGCGGGCAGGGGGGCTATGGCTACACCTTC. Translation: CSVRISGQGGYGYTF.